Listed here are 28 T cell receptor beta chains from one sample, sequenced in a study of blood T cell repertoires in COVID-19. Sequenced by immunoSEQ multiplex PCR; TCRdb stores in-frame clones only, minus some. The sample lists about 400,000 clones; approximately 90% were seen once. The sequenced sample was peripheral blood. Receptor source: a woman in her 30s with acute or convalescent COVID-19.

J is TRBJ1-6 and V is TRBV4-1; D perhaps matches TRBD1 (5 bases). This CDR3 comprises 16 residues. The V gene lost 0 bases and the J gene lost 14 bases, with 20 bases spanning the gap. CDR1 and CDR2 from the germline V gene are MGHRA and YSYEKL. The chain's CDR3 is CASSQDTGVATGALHF. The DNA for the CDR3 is TGCGCCAGCAGCCAAGATACCGGGGTTGCAACGGGGGCCCTCCACTTT.

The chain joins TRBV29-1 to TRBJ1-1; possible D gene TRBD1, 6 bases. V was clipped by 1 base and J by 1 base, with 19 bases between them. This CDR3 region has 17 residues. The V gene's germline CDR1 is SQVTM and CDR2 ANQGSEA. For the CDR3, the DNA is TGCAGCGTTGAAGGACCGAACAGGGCTCTGTCGAACACTGAAGCTTTCTTT. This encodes CSVEGPNRALSNTEAFF.

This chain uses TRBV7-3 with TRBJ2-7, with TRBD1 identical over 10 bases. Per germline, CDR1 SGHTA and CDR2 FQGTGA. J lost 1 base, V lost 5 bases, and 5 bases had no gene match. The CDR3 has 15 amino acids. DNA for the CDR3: TGTGCCAGCAGCCCGGGACAGGGGAAGTCCTACGAGCAGTACTTC. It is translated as CASSPGQGKSYEQYF.

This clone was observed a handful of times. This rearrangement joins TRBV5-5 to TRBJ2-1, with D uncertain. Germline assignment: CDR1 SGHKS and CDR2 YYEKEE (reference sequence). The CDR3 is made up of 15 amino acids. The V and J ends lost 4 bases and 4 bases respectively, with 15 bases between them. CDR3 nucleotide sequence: TGTGCCAGCAGCCACAACGCAGGCCATTACAATGAGCAGTTCTTC. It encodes CASSHNAGHYNEQFF.

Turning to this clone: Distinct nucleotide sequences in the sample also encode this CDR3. The CDR3 nucleotides read TGTGCCAGCAGCTTGGCCCGGGGCAATGAGCAGTTCTTC. This gives the protein CASSLARGNEQFF. V is TRBV7-9 and J is TRBJ2-1, with D perhaps matching TRBD2 (5 bases). The germline V and J ends were trimmed by 3 bases and 6 bases, with 9 bases remaining between them. The germline V gene has CDR1 SEHNR and CDR2 FQNEAQ (reference sequence). CDR3 size: 13 residues.

CDR3 in amino acids: CASSDTGSGNTIYF. Written as DNA, the CDR3 is TGTGCCAGCAGTGATACAGGCTCTGGAAACACCATATATTTT. The V call is TRBV25-1, the J call TRBJ1-3; perhaps TRBD1 as D (5 bases). The V gene's germline CDR1 is MGHDK and CDR2 SYGVNS. The V end was cut by 3 bases, the J end by 0 bases, with 6 bases between. The CDR3 is 14 amino acids.

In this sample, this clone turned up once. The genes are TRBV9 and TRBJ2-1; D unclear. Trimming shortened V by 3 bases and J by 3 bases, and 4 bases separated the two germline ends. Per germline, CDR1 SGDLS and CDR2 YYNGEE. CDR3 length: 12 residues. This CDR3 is CASSGDYNEQFF. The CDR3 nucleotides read TGTGCCAGCAGCGGCGACTACAATGAGCAGTTCTTC.

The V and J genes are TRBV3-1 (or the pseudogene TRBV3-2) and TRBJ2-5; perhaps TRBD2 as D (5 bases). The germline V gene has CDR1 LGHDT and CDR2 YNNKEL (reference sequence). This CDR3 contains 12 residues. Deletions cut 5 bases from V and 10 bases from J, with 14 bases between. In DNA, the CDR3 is TGTGCCAGCAGCTATCCCCCTAGCTTCCAGTACTTC. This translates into CASSYPPSFQYF.

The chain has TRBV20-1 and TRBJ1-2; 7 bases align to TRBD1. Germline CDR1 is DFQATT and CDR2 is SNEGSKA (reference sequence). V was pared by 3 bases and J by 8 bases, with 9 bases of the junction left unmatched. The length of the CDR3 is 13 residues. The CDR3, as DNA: TGCAGTGCTAGTATTGTAGCGACAGGGGGCTACACCTTC. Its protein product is CSASIVATGGYTF.

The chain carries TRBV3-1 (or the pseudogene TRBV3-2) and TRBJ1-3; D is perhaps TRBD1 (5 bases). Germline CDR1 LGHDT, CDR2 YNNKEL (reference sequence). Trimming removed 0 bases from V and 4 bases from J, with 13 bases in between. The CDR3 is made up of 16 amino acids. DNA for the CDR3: TGTGCCAGCAGCCAAGATCTAGGGGTTGGAGGAAACACCATATATTTT. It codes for CASSQDLGVGGNTIYF.

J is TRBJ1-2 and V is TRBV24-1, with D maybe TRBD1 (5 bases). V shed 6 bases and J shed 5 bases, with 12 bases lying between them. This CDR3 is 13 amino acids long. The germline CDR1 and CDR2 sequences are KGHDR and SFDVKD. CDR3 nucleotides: TGTGCCACCAGTAGCACAGGTTCATATGGCTACACCTTC. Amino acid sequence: CATSSTGSYGYTF.

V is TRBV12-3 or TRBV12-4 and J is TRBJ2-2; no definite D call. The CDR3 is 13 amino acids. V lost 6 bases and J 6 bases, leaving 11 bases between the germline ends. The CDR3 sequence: CASRRLGAGELFF. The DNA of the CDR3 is TGTGCCAGCAGACGCCTAGGAGCCGGGGAGCTGTTTTTT.

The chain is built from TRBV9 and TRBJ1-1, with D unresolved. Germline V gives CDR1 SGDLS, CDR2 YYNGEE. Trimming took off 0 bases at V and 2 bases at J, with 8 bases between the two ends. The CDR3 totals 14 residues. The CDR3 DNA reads TGTGCCAGCAGCGTAGGTAGCCGAAACACTGAAGCTTTCTTT. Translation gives CASSVGSRNTEAFF.

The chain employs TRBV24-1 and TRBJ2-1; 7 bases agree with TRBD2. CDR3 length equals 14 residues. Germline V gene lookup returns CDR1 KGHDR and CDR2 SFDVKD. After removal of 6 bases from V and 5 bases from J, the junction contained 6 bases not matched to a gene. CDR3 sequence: CATSSSGLHNEQFF. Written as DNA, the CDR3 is TGTGCCACCAGTTCCTCGGGACTACACAATGAGCAGTTCTTC.

The CDR3 DNA follows: TGCGCCAGCAGAACGTTACCAACAGGAACACTTAATTCACCCCTCCACTTT. This sequence encodes CASRTLPTGTLNSPLHF. The rearrangement links TRBV5-1 to TRBJ1-6, with D possibly being TRBD1 (5 bases). The germline V and J ends were trimmed by 5 bases and 6 bases, with 21 bases remaining between them. The CDR3 sequence is 17 residues long. The germline V gene encodes CDR1 SGHRS and CDR2 YFSETQ.

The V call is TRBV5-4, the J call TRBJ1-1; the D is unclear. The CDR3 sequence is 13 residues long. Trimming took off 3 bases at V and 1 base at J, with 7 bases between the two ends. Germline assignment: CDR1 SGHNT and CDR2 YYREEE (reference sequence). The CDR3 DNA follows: TGTGCCAGCAGCTCCCCATCGAACACTGAAGCTTTCTTT. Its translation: CASSSPSNTEAFF.

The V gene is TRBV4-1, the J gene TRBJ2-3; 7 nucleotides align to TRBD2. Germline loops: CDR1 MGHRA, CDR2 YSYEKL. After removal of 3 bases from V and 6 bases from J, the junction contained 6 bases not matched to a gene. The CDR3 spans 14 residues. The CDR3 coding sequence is TGCGCCAGCAGCCAGGGTTGGGGGGGGGATACGCAGTATTTT. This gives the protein CASSQGWGGDTQYF.

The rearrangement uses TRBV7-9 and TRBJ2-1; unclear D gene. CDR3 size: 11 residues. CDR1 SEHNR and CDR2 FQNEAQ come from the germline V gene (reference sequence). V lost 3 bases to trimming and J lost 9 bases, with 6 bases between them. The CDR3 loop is CASSLVAEQFF. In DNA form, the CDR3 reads TGTGCCAGCAGCTTGGTGGCTGAGCAGTTCTTC.

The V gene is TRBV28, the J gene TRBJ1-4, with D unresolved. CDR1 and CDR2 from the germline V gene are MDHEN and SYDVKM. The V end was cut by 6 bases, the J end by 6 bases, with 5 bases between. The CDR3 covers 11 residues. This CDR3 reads CASSSYEKLFF. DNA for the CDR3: TGTGCCAGCAGCTCTTATGAAAAACTGTTTTTT.

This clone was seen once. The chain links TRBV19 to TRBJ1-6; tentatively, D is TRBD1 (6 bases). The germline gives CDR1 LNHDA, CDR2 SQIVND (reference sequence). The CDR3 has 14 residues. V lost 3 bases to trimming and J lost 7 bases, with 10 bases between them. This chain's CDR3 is CASSISTGNSPLHF. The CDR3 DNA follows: TGTGCCAGTAGTATTTCGACAGGAAATTCACCCCTCCACTTT.

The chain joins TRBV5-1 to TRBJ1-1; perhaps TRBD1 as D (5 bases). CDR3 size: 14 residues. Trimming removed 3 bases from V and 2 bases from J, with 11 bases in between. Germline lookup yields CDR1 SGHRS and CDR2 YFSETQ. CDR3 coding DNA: TGCGCCAGCAGCTCGTGGACAACCAACACTGAAGCTTTCTTT. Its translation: CASSSWTTNTEAFF. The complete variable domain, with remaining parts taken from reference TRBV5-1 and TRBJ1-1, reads KAGVTQTPRYLIKTRGQQVTLSCSPISGHRSVSWYQQTPGQGLQFLFEYFSETQRNKGNFPGRFSGRQFSNSRSEMNVSTLELGDSALYLCASSSWTTNTEAFFGQGTRLTVV.

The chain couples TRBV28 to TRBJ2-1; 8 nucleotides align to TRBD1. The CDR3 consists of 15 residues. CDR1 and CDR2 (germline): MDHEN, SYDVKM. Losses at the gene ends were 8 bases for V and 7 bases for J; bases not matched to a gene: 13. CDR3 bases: TGTGCCAGCCGACCCTGGCAGGGGGCGCGTAATGAGCAGTTCTTC. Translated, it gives CASRPWQGARNEQFF.

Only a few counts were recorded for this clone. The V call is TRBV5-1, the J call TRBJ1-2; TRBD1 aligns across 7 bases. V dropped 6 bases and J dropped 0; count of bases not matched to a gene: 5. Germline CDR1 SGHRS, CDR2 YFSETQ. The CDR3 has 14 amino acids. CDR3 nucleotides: TGCGCCAGCAACTGGGACAGCCCTAACTATGGCTACACCTTC. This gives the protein CASNWDSPNYGYTF. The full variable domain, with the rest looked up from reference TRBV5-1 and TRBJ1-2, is KAGVTQTPRYLIKTRGQQVTLSCSPISGHRSVSWYQQTPGQGLQFLFEYFSETQRNKGNFPGRFSGRQFSNSRSEMNVSTLELGDSALYLCASNWDSPNYGYTFGSGTRLTVV.

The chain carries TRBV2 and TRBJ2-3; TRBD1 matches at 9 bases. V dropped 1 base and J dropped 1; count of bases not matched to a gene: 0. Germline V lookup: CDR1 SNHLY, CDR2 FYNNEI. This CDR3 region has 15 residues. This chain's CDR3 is CASSEGDRGTDTQYF. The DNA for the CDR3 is TGTGCCAGCAGTGAAGGGGACAGGGGCACAGATACGCAGTATTTT.

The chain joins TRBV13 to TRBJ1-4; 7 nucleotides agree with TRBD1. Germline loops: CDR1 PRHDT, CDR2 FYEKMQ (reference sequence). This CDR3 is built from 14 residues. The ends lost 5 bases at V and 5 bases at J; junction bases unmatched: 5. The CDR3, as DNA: TGTGCCAGCAGCAACGGACAGGCGAATGAAAAACTGTTTTTT. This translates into CASSNGQANEKLFF.

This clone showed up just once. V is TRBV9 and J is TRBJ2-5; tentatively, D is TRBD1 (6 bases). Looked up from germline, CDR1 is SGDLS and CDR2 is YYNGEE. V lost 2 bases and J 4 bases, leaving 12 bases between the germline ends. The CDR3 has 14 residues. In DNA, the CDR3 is TGTGCCAGCAGCGTTCCAGGGGATGGAGAGACCCAGTACTTC. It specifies CASSVPGDGETQYF.

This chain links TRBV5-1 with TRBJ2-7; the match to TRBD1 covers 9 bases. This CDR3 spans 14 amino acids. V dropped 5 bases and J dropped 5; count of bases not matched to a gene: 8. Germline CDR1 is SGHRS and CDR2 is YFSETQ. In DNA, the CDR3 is TGCGCCAGCAGGGGGGGACAGGGACCGGACGAGCAGTACTTC. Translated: CASRGGQGPDEQYF.

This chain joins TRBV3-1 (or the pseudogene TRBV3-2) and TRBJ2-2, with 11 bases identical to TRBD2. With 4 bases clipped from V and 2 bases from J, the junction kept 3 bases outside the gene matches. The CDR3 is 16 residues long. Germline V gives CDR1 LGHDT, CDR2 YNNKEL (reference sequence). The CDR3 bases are TGTGCCAGCAGCCCCCGACTAGCGGGAAACACCGGGGAGCTGTTTTTT. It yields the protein CASSPRLAGNTGELFF.